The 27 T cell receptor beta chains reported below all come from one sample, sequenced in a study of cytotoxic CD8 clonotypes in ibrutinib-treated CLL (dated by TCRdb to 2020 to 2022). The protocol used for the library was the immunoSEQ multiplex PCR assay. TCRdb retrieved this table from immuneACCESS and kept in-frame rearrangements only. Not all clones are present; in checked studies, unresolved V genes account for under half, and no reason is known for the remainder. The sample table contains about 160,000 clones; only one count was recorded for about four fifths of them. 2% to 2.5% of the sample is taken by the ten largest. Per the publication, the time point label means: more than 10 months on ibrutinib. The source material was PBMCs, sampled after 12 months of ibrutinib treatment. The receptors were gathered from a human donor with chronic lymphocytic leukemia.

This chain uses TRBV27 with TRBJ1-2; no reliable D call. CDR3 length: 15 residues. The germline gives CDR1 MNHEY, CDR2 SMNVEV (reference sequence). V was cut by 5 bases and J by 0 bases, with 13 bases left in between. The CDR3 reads CASSPNSMTNYGYTF. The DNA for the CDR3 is TGTGCCAGCAGTCCCAACAGTATGACTAACTATGGCTACACCTTC.

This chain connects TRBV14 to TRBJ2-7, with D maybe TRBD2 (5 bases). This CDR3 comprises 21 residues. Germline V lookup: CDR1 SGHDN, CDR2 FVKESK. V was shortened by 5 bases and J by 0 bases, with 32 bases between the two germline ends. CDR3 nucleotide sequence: TGTGCCAGCAGCGGCACTCCAAGAGGAGGTTCAATTACAGCCTTCTCCTACGAGCAGTACTTC. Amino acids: CASSGTPRGGSITAFSYEQYF.

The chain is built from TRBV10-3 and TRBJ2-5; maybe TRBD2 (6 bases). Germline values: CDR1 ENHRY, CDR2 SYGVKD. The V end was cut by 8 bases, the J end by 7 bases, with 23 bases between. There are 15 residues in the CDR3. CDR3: CAIRPGDDRRGTQYF. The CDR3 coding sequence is TGTGCCATCCGGCCGGGGGACGACCGGAGGGGGACCCAGTACTTC.

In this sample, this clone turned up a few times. The chain's CDR3 is CASLTGAYGEAFF. The CDR3 bases are TGTGCCAGCCTAACAGGGGCGTACGGTGAAGCTTTCTTT. The chain combines TRBV6-5 with TRBJ1-1, with 7 nucleotides matching TRBD1. Germline V gene data show CDR1 as MNHEY and CDR2 as SVGAGI. V lost 8 bases and J lost 7; bases outside the gene matches: 10. The CDR3 runs 13 residues.

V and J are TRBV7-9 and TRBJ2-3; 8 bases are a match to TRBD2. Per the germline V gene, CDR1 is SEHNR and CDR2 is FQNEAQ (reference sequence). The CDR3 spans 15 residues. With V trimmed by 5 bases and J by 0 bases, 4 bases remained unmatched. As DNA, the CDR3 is TGTGCCAGCAGCAACCAGCGGGGGAGCACAGATACGCAGTATTTT. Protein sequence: CASSNQRGSTDTQYF.

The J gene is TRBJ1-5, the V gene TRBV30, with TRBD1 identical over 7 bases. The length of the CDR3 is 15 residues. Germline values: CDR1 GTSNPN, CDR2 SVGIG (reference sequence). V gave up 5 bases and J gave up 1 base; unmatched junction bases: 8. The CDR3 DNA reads TGTGCCTGGGGATCAGGGGGACGGAGCAATCAGCCCCAGCATTTT. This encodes CAWGSGGRSNQPQHF.

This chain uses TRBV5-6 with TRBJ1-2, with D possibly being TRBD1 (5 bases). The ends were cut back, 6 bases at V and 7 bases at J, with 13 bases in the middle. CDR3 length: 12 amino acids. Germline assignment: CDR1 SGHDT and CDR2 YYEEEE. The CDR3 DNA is TGTGCCAGCATAAGGGGAATTGGTGGCTACACCTTC. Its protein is CASIRGIGGYTF.

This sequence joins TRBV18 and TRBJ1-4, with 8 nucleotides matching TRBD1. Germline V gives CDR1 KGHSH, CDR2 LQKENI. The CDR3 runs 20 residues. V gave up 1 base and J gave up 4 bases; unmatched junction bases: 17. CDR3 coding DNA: TGTGCCAGCTCACCACACCGCCTGTCGGACAGGGCTCCTTTTAATGAAAAACTGTTTTTT. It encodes CASSPHRLSDRAPFNEKLFF.

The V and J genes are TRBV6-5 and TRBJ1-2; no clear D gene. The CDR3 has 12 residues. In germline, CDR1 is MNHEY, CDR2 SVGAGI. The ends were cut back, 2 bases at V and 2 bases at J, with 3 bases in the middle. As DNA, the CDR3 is TGTGCCAGCAGTTACGGGAACTATGGCTACACCTTC. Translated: CASSYGNYGYTF.

This CDR3 is CASTTGLSNQPQHF. The CDR3 nucleotides read TGTGCCAGCACGACAGGGTTAAGCAATCAGCCCCAGCATTTT. The J gene is TRBJ1-5, the V gene TRBV2, with TRBD1 matching over 7 bases. The CDR3 has 14 residues. From germline, CDR1 is SNHLY and CDR2 FYNNEI. The V and J ends lost 7 bases and 1 base, in that order; junction bases with no gene match: 4.

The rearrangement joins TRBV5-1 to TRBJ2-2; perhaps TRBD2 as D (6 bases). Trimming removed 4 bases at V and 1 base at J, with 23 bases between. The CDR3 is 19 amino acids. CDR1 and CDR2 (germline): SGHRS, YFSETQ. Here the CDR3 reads CASSPTSGGVALNTGELFF. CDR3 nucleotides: TGCGCCAGCAGCCCTACTTCAGGCGGGGTGGCTCTGAACACCGGGGAGCTGTTTTTT.

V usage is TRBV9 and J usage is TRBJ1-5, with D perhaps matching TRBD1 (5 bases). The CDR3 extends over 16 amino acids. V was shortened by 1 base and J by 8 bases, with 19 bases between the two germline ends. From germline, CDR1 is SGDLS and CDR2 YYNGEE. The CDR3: CASSVSPKGPGEPQHF. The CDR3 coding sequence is TGTGCCAGCAGCGTATCGCCCAAGGGGCCCGGTGAGCCCCAGCATTTT.

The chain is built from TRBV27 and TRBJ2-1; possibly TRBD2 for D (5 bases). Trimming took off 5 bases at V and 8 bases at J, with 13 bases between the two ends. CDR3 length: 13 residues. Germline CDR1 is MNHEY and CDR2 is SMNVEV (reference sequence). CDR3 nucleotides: TGTGCCAGCAGTCCGGACTGGCGGTATGAGCAGTTCTTC. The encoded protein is CASSPDWRYEQFF.

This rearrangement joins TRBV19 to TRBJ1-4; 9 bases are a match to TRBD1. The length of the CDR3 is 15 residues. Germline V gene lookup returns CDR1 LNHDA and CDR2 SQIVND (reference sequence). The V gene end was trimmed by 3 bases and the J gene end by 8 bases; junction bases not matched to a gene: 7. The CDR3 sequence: CASSIPGQGKEKLFF. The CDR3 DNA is TGTGCCAGTAGTATTCCGGGACAGGGAAAGGAAAAACTGTTTTTT.

This CDR3 is CASSVERYNEQFF. CDR3 DNA: TGTGCCAGCAGCGTAGAACGGTATAATGAGCAGTTCTTC. This chain connects TRBV9 to TRBJ2-1; D ambiguous. In germline, CDR1 is SGDLS, CDR2 YYNGEE. V lost 0 bases and J lost 7, with 8 bases in between. The CDR3 is 13 amino acids.

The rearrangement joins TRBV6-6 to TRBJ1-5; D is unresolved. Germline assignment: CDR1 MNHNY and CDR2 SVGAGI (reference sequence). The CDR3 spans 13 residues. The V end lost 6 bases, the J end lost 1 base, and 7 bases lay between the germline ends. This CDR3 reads CASRGVSNQPQHF. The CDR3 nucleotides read TGTGCCAGCAGGGGCGTGAGCAATCAGCCCCAGCATTTT.

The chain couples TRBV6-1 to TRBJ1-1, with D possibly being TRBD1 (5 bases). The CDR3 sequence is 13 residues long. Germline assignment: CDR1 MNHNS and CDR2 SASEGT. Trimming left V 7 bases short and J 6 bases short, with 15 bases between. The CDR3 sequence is CASTRTSGPEAFF. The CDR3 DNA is TGTGCCAGCACCCGGACATCAGGGCCTGAAGCTTTCTTT.

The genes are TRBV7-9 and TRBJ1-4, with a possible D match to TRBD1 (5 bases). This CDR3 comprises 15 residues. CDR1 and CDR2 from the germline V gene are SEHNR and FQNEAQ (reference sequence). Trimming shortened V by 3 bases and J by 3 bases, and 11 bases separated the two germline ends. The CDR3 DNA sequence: TGTGCCAGCAGCTTGGGGGATAACGCTAATGAAAAACTGTTTTTT. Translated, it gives CASSLGDNANEKLFF.

The CDR3 coding sequence is TGTGCCAGCAGCTTGGAATCGGGGTACCAAGAGACCCAGTACTTC. Protein sequence: CASSLESGYQETQYF. V is TRBV5-4 and J is TRBJ2-5, with a tentative D call TRBD2 (5 bases). The CDR3 contains 15 residues. Germline V gene sequence: CDR1 SGHNT, CDR2 YYREEE (reference sequence). The ends were cut back, 0 bases at V and 0 bases at J, with 9 bases in the middle.

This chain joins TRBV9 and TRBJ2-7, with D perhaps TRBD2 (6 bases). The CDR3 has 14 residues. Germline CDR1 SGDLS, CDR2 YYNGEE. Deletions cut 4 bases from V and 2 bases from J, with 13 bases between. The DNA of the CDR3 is TGTGCCAGCAGCCCCACAGCGGGTACCTACGAGCAGTACTTC. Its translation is CASSPTAGTYEQYF.

The CDR3 sequence: CAWSVQRNNSPLHF. The CDR3 coding sequence is TGTGCCTGGAGTGTTCAAAGAAATAATTCACCCCTCCACTTT. V usage is TRBV30 and J usage is TRBJ1-6, with D unresolved. This CDR3 region has 14 residues. V lost 0 bases to trimming and J lost 5 bases, with 8 bases between them. Germline loops: CDR1 GTSNPN, CDR2 SVGIG (reference sequence).

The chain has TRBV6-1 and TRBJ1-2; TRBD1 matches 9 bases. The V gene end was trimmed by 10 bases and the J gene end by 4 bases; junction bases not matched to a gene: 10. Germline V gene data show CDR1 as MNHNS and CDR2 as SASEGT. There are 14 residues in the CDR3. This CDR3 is CANSPGTGTYGYTF. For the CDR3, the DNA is TGTGCCAACTCGCCCGGGACAGGGACCTATGGCTACACCTTC.

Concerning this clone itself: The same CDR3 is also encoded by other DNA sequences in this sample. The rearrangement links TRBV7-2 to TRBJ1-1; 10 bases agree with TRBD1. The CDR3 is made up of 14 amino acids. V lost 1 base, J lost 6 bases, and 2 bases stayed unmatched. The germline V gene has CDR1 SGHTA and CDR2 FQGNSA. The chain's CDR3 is CASSLGQGASEAFF. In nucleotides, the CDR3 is TGTGCCAGCAGCTTAGGACAGGGGGCGTCTGAAGCTTTCTTT.

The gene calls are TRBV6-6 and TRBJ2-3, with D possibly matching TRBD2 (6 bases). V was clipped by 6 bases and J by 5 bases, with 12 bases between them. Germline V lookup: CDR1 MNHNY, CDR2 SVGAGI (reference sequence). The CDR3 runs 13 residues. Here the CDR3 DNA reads TGTGCCAGCAGAGGAGGGTCGGGAGATACGCAGTATTTT. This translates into CASRGGSGDTQYF.

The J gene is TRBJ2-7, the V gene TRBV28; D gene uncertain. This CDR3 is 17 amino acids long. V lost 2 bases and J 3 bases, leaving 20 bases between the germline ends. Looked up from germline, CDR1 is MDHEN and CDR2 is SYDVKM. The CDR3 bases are TGTGCCAGCAGTTTAGGGAACCTGGGCCCTTTCTTCTACGAGCAGTACTTC. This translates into CASSLGNLGPFFYEQYF.

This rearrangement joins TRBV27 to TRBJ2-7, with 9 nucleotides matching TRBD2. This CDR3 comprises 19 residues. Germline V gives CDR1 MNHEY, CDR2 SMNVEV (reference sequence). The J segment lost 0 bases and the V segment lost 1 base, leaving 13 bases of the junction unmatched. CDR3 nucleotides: TGTGCCAGCAGTTTATACCCTAGCGGGGTCCCAAATTACTCCTACGAGCAGTACTTC. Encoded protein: CASSLYPSGVPNYSYEQYF.

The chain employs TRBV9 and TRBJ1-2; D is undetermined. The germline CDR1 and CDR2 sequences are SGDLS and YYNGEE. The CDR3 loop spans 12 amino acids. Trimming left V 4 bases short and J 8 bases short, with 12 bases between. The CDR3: CASSPNAGGYTF. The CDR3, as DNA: TGTGCCAGCAGCCCTAACGCCGGCGGCTACACCTTC.